The 30 T cell receptor beta chains below all came from one sample that was sequenced in a study of blood T cells in healthy people across ages. Alongside a J-beta primer mix, a sample-barcoded 5' primer served in a second PCR lasting about 7 to 12 cycles. Via MiXCR, TCRdb re-called the 5' RACE reads, giving one row per CDR3 protein. Of about 1,400,000 distinct CDR3 sequences in the sample, 59% were seen once. The sample was blood. The origin of the receptors is a man between 18 and 29 years old in good health.

CDR3 sequence reads: CASSLAFRGGNQPQHF. The CDR3 DNA is TGTGCCAGCAGCTTAGCGTTCAGGGGTGGCAATCAGCCCCAGCATTTT. The J gene is TRBJ1-5, the V gene TRBV7-2, with D perhaps TRBD1 (6 bases). The CDR3 loop spans 16 amino acids. Germline assignment: CDR1 SGHTA and CDR2 FQGNSA. Trimming left V 0 bases short and J 2 bases short, with 11 bases between.

V gene TRBV4-1 combines with J gene TRBJ2-7, with D perhaps matching TRBD1 (6 bases). V was shortened by 1 base and J by 0 bases, with 10 bases between the two germline ends. In germline, CDR1 is MGHRA, CDR2 YSYEKL. This CDR3 contains 15 residues. CDR3 protein: CASSQGDRSSYEQYF. CDR3 bases: TGCGCCAGCAGCCAAGGAGACAGGAGCTCCTACGAGCAGTACTTC.

This chain joins TRBV20-1 and TRBJ2-3; D remains unclear. The CDR3 length is 14 residues. Germline loops: CDR1 DFQATT, CDR2 SNEGSKA (reference sequence). The V gene lost 6 bases and the J gene lost 1 base, with 14 bases spanning the gap. DNA for the CDR3: TGCAGTGCCCCCGTCGTAGGTCGCACAGATACGCAGTATTTT. Its protein is CSAPVVGRTDTQYF.

The chain couples TRBV7-2 to TRBJ2-3, with TRBD2 matching over 11 bases. The CDR3 is made up of 13 amino acids. From germline, CDR1 is SGHTA and CDR2 FQGNSA. V lost 8 bases, J lost 14 bases, and 12 bases stayed unmatched. The CDR3 DNA follows: TGTGCCAGCGGCGGACTAGCGGGCCCTTGGGCGTATTTT. Translating gives CASGGLAGPWAYF.

The chain recombines TRBV6-2 or TRBV6-3 with TRBJ1-1; the D gene is possibly TRBD1 (5 bases). In germline, CDR1 is MNHEY, CDR2 SVGEGT. V lost 2 bases to trimming and J lost 5 bases, with 9 bases between them. This CDR3 contains 13 residues. DNA for the CDR3: TGTGCCAGCAGTTACATGGGGGGGACTGAAGCTTTCTTT. Amino acid sequence: CASSYMGGTEAFF.

The chain is built from TRBV4-2 and TRBJ2-1; D not certain. Trimming stripped 2 bases from V and 0 bases from J, with 11 bases between. In germline, CDR1 is LGHNA, CDR2 YNFKEQ. This CDR3 comprises 16 residues. CDR3 in amino acids: CASSQTRRSSYNEQFF. CDR3 sequence (DNA): TGTGCCAGCAGCCAAACTCGACGGAGCTCCTACAATGAGCAGTTCTTC.

The CDR3 protein is CSARRETESGYEQYF. The CDR3 DNA follows: TGCAGTGCTAGGCGGGAGACTGAATCAGGCTACGAGCAGTACTTC. This chain joins TRBV20-1 and TRBJ2-7, with 7 bases fitting TRBD2. Germline V CDR1 and CDR2: DFQATT, SNEGSKA (reference sequence). CDR3 length: 15 residues. V was pared by 3 bases and J by 3 bases, with 11 bases of the junction left unmatched.

The chain links TRBV7-2 to TRBJ2-1, with D possibly called TRBD1 or TRBD2 (6 bases each). The V end was cut by 5 bases, the J end by 4 bases, with 15 bases between. Germline CDR1 reads SGHTA; CDR2 reads FQGNSA. This CDR3 has 15 amino acids. The chain's CDR3 is CASSRGGPLYNEQFF. CDR3 in DNA: TGTGCCAGCAGCCGAGGGGGGCCGCTTTACAATGAGCAGTTCTTC.

The V call is TRBV12-3 or TRBV12-4, the J call TRBJ2-1; D is possibly TRBD2 (7 bases). The V gene lost 5 bases and the J gene lost 6 bases, with 17 bases spanning the gap. This CDR3 contains 15 residues. The CDR3, as DNA: TGTGCCAGCAGTCCCATGGCGGGGGCATCCAATGAGCAGTTCTTC. Residues: CASSPMAGASNEQFF.

The V call is TRBV20-1, the J call TRBJ2-3; D gene uncertain. The CDR3 sequence is 14 residues long. CDR1 is DFQATT and CDR2 is SNEGSKA in the germline V gene (reference sequence). V was trimmed by 2 bases and J by 0 bases, leaving 9 bases between them. The chain's CDR3 is CSARPHPSTDTQYF. In nucleotides, the CDR3 is TGCAGTGCTAGACCACACCCCAGCACAGATACGCAGTATTTT.

This clonotype has a handful of counts. The V gene is TRBV10-3, the J gene TRBJ2-3; 7 bases are a match to TRBD2. This CDR3 comprises 17 residues. V gave up 2 bases and J gave up 5 bases; unmatched junction bases: 13. Germline V gene sequence: CDR1 ENHRY, CDR2 SYGVKD. The CDR3 nucleotides are TGTGCCATCAGTGAGAACCGACTAGCAAGTGTGGGAGATACGCAGTATTTT. It specifies CAISENRLASVGDTQYF.

This clonotype was seen a few times. CDR3 in amino acids: CASSFTQGVNTEAFF. CDR3 in DNA: TGTGCCAGCAGCTTCACCCAGGGCGTGAACACTGAAGCTTTCTTT. V gene TRBV7-9 combines with J gene TRBJ1-1; a possible D gene is TRBD1 (5 bases). Germline-derived CDR1 and CDR2 are SEHNR and FQNEAQ (reference sequence). Trimming left V 3 bases short and J 0 bases short, with 11 bases between. The CDR3 contains 15 residues.

The chain couples TRBV3-1 to TRBJ1-2, with D maybe TRBD1 (6 bases). V lost 3 bases, J lost 6 bases, and 17 bases lay in between. The CDR3 contains 15 residues. CDR1 is LGHDT and CDR2 is YNNKEL in the germline V gene (reference sequence). In DNA, the CDR3 is TGTGCCAGCAGCCAGTCGGGGCAGGGGCTAGATGGCTACACCTTC. This encodes CASSQSGQGLDGYTF.

V and J are TRBV15 and TRBJ2-1; D is uncertain. V was cut by 0 bases and J by 7 bases, with 10 bases left in between. In germline, CDR1 is LNHNV, CDR2 YYDKDF (reference sequence). CDR3 length equals 14 residues. The DNA for the CDR3 is TGTGCCACCAGCAGAGACCCAAGGCCAAATGAGCAGTTCTTC. Its protein product is CATSRDPRPNEQFF.

This clonotype occurred a few times. The J gene is TRBJ2-3, the V gene TRBV10-3; D unclear. The V gene's germline CDR1 is ENHRY and CDR2 SYGVKD. CDR3 length equals 12 residues. The ends were cut back, 3 bases at V and 0 bases at J, with 1 base in the middle. CDR3 coding DNA: TGTGCCATCAGTGACAGCACAGATACGCAGTATTTT. Amino acid sequence: CAISDSTDTQYF.

J is TRBJ1-2 and V is TRBV27; a possible D gene is TRBD1 (6 bases). CDR3 length: 14 amino acids. V was cut by 5 bases and J by 6 bases, with 16 bases left in between. The germline CDR1 and CDR2 sequences are MNHEY and SMNVEV (reference sequence). Here the CDR3 DNA reads TGTGCCAGCAGTCCTCAGGGGCGGCGGGATGGCTACACCTTC. This translates into CASSPQGRRDGYTF.

To note about this clonotype: The junction departs from the called germline gene at one end, perhaps through a read error. The CDR3 DNA is TGTGTCAGCAGCCCATACCGGGAGCGGGGGGTTTCCGGGGAGCTGTTTTTT. Protein: CVSSPYRERGVSGELFF. This chain uses TRBV11-2 with TRBJ2-2, with TRBD2 matching over 9 bases. Looked up from germline, CDR1 is SGHAT and CDR2 is FQNNGV. This CDR3 is built from 17 residues.

The J gene is TRBJ2-3, the V gene TRBV4-1, with D hard to call. The V gene's germline CDR1 is MGHRA and CDR2 YSYEKL. The CDR3 sequence is 17 residues long. V shed 5 bases and J shed 2 bases, with 20 bases lying between them. CDR3 nucleotide sequence: TGCGCCAGCAGCACAAGGATCCCGAGTAAAAACACAGATACGCAGTATTTT. Protein product: CASSTRIPSKNTDTQYF.

The sample holds one count of this clonotype. CDR3 sequence (DNA): TGTGCCAGCAGTCTCGACAGGGTGCTCGAGCCCCAGCATTTT. Translated: CASSLDRVLEPQHF. The chain has TRBV12-3 or TRBV12-4 and TRBJ1-5; 7 bases map to TRBD1. V lost 5 bases and J lost 8; bases outside the gene matches: 9. The CDR3 extends over 14 amino acids.

The V call is TRBV5-1, the J call TRBJ2-7; D not resolved. The CDR3 has 10 residues. V lost 9 bases and J lost 3, with 7 bases in between. Germline V gives CDR1 SGHRS, CDR2 YFSETQ. CDR3 residues: CAIFLYEQYF. CDR3 DNA: TGCGCCATTTTTCTCTACGAGCAGTACTTC. The full variable domain, rest sourced from reference TRBV5-1 and TRBJ2-7, is KAGVTQTPRYLIKTRGQQVTLSCSPISGHRSVSWYQQTPGQGLQFLFEYFSETQRNKGNFPGRFSGRQFSNSRSEMNVSTLELGDSALYLCAIFLYEQYFGPGTRLTVT.

This clonotype was recorded a few times. The chain recombines TRBV18 with TRBJ2-1; the D is unclear. Trimming shortened V by 0 bases and J by 10 bases, and 10 bases separated the two germline ends. Germline lookup yields CDR1 KGHSH and CDR2 LQKENI. The CDR3 spans 13 residues. CDR3 DNA: TGTGCCAGCTCACCACCGGTGAGCGTGGAGCAGTTCTTC. Translation: CASSPPVSVEQFF.

This chain connects TRBV10-3 to TRBJ2-7; D could derive from TRBD1 or TRBD2 (6 bases each). The CDR3 consists of 14 residues. Trimming stripped 4 bases from V and 3 bases from J, with 13 bases between. CDR1 is ENHRY and CDR2 is SYGVKD in the germline V gene. The CDR3 sequence: CAISVGGLNYEQYF. CDR3 DNA: TGTGCCATCAGTGTAGGGGGGCTTAACTACGAGCAGTACTTC.

CDR3 DNA sequence: TGCGCCAGCAGCCATGGCCCCGCTGTCGAGCAGTACTTC. Protein sequence: CASSHGPAVEQYF. V gene TRBV4-1 combines with J gene TRBJ2-7; D ambiguous. Germline CDR1 MGHRA, CDR2 YSYEKL. Trimming left V 3 bases short and J 6 bases short, with 12 bases between. There are 13 residues in the CDR3.

This clonotype appeared a few times. The V gene is TRBV4-1, the J gene TRBJ1-2, with D hard to call. The V end lost 2 bases, the J end lost 8 bases, and 12 bases lay between the germline ends. This CDR3 contains 13 residues. Per the germline V gene, CDR1 is MGHRA and CDR2 is YSYEKL. The CDR3 here is CASSQSGSYGYTF. The DNA of the CDR3 is TGCGCCAGCAGCCAAAGTGGCTCGTACGGCTACACCTTC.

The chain joins TRBV4-1 to TRBJ2-5; either TRBD1 or TRBD2 may supply D (6 bases each). The DNA end lines up better with TRBJ2-7; the J call may be wrong. The germline gives CDR1 MGHRA, CDR2 YSYEKL. The CDR3 sequence is 15 residues long. The CDR3 DNA is TGCGCCAGCAACCCCGAGGAGGGGGTCATCAACGAGCAGTACTTC. It translates to CASNPEEGVINEQYF.

This clonotype was recorded a few times. The CDR3 nucleotides are TGTGCCAGCAGTGCCTACTCTGGAAACACCATATATTTT. This codes for CASSAYSGNTIYF. This rearrangement joins TRBV27 to TRBJ1-3; D call uncertain. V was shortened by 5 bases and J by 0 bases, with 5 bases between the two germline ends. The CDR3 runs to 13 residues. Germline CDR1 and CDR2: MNHEY and SMNVEV (reference sequence).

The rearrangement joins TRBV28 to TRBJ2-2; TRBD1 is a possible D gene (5 bases). The CDR3 loop spans 16 amino acids. Trimming cost V 2 bases and J 0 bases, with 10 bases left between them. CDR1 and CDR2 (germline): MDHEN, SYDVKM. The DNA for the CDR3 is TGTGCCAGCAGTTTACATTGGGGCCCGAACACCGGGGAGCTGTTTTTT. It translates to CASSLHWGPNTGELFF.

The V gene is TRBV7-9, the J gene TRBJ2-3, with D unclear. In germline, CDR1 is SEHNR, CDR2 FQNEAQ (reference sequence). This CDR3 region has 15 residues. Trimming removed 7 bases at V and 3 bases at J, with 17 bases between. The CDR3 reads CASTRKGVRTDTQYF. The CDR3, as DNA: TGTGCCAGCACCCGTAAGGGCGTTAGGACAGATACGCAGTATTTT.

In this sample, this clonotype turned up a few times. The J gene is TRBJ2-1, the V gene TRBV27; D call uncertain. The CDR3 runs to 13 residues. CDR1 and CDR2 (germline): MNHEY, SMNVEV (reference sequence). The V end was cut by 3 bases, the J end by 2 bases, with 5 bases between. CDR3 sequence (DNA): TGTGCCAGCAGTTTCGCTCCCTACAATGAGCAGTTCTTC. It yields the protein CASSFAPYNEQFF.

This clonotype was recorded once. The rearrangement uses TRBV30 and TRBJ1-2; no firm D call. CDR3 length equals 12 residues. CDR1 and CDR2 from the germline V gene are GTSNPN and SVGIG (reference sequence). The germline V and J ends were trimmed by 0 bases and 6 bases, with 8 bases remaining between them. The CDR3 spells CAWSVWENGYTF. The CDR3 coding sequence is TGTGCCTGGAGTGTTTGGGAGAATGGCTACACCTTC.